The clone carrying this TCR beta chain was counted only a few times. No antigen is known for it. This record belongs to a study of T cell repertoires in cytomegalovirus infection. Study at large: Indications of both CMV infection and matching HLA type were provided by public TCR beta signatures. The study, taken as a whole, reports: The cumulative frequency of public TCR beta families distinguished individuals who carried CMV together with the relevant HLA. The study found HLA-C-restricted CMV-specific TCR beta clonotypes dominating the ex vivo response.

Germline CDR1 is DFQATT and CDR2 is SNEGSKA (reference sequence). Deletions cut 3 bases from V and 2 bases from J, with 10 bases between. The CDR3 totals 13 residues. TCRdb reanalysed the reads using MiXCR and keeps one entry per CDR3 protein. The sample records hundreds of thousands of distinct CDR3 sequences, 24% being singletons. This clonotype was obtained from a human donor in good health (CMV status not recorded). Some clones in this sample may be carry-over from other donors' samples. The rearrangement joins TRBV20-1 to TRBJ2-5, with no clear D. Sequenced material: CD8+ T cells from PBMCs. CDR3 in DNA: TGCAGTGCTAGGATGGCTACACAAGAGACCCAGTACTTC. Translation: CSARMATQETQYF.